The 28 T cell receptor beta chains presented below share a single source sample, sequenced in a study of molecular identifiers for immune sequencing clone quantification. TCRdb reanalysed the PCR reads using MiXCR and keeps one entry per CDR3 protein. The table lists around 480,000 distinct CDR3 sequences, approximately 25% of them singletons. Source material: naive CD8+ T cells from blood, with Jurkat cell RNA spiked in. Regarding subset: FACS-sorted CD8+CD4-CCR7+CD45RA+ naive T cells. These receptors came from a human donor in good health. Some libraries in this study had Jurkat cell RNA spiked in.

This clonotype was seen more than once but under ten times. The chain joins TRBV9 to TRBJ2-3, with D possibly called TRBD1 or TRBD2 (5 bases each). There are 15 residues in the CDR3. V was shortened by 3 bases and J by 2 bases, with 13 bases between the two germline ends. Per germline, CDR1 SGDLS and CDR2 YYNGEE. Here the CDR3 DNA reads TGTGCCAGCAGCGCCGAGGGGCCCTCCACAGATACGCAGTATTTT. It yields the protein CASSAEGPSTDTQYF.

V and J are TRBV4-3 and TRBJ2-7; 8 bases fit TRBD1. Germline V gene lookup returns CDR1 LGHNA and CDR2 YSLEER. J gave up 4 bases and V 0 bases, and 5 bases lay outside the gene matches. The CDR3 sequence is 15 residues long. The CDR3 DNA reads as TGCGCCAGCAGCCAAGACAGGGGGCTATTGTACGAGCAGTACTTC. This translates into CASSQDRGLLYEQYF.

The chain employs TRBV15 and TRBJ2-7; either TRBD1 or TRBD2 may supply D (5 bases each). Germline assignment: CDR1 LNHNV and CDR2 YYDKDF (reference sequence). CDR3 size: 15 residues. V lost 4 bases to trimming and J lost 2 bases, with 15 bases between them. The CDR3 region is CATSTSGTGTYEQYF. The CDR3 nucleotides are TGTGCCACCAGCACGTCGGGGACGGGAACCTACGAGCAGTACTTC.

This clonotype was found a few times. The CDR3 loop reads CASSHGTGKTYEQYF. Here the CDR3 DNA reads TGTGCCAGCAGCCACGGGACAGGGAAGACCTACGAGCAGTACTTC. The chain joins TRBV7-9 to TRBJ2-7; TRBD1 aligns across 9 bases. There are 15 residues in the CDR3. The V and J ends lost 5 bases and 2 bases, in that order; junction bases with no gene match: 7. The germline gives CDR1 SEHNR, CDR2 FQNEAQ (reference sequence). The whole variable domain, remainder taken from reference TRBV7-9 and TRBJ2-7, is DTGVSQNPRHKITKRGQNVTFRCDPISEHNRLYWYRQTLGQGPEFLTYFQNEAQLEKSRLLSDRFSAERPKGSFSTLEIQRTEQGDSAMYLCASSHGTGKTYEQYFGPGTRLTVT.

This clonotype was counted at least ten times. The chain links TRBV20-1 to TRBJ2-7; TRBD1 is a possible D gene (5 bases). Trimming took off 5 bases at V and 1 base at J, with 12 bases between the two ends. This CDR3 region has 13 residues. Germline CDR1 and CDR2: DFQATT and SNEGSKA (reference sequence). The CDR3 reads CSARSGISYEQYF. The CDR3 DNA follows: TGCAGTGCTCGCTCAGGGATATCCTACGAGCAGTACTTC.

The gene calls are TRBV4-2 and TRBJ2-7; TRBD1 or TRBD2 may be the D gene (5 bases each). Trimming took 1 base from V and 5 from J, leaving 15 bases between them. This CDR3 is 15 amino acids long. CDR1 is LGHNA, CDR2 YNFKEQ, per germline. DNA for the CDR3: TGTGCCAGCAGCCAAGTGGGGACCGGGGAGAACGAGCAGTACTTC. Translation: CASSQVGTGENEQYF.

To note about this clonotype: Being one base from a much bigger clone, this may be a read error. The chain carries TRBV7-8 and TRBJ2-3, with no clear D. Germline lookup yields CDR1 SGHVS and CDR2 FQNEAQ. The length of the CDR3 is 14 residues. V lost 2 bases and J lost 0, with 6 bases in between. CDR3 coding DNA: TGTGCCAGCAGCTTATGGCGGAGCACAGATACGCAGTATTTT. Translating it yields CASSLWRSTDTQYF.

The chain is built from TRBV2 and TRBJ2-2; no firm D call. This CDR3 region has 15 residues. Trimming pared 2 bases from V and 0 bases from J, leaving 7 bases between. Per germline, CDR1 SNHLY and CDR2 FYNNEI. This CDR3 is CASSESASNTGELFF. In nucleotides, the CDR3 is TGTGCCAGCAGTGAATCGGCGTCGAACACCGGGGAGCTGTTTTTT. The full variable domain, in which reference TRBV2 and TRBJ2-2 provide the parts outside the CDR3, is EPEVTQTPSHQVTQMGQEVILRCVPISNHLYFYWYRQILGQKVEFLVSFYNNEISEKSEIFDDQFSVERPDGSNFTLKIRSTKLEDSAMYFCASSESASNTGELFFGEGSRLTVL.

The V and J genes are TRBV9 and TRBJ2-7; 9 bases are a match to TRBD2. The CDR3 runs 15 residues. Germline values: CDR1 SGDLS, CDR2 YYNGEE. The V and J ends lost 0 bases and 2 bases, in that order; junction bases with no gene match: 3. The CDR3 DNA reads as TGTGCCAGCAGCGTAGAGGCGGGAGGGCCCTACGAGCAGTACTTC. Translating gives CASSVEAGGPYEQYF.

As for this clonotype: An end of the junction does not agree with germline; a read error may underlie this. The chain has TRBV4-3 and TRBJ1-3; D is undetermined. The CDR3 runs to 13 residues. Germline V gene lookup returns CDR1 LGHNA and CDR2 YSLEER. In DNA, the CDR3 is TGCGCCAGCAGCCAATACACTGGAAGCACCATATATTTT. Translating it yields CASSQYTGSTIYF.

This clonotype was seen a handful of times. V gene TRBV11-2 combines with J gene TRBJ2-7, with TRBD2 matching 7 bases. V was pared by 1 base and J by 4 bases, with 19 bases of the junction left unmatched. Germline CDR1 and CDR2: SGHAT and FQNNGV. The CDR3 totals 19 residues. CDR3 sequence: CASSLVYVSGSRAPYEQYF. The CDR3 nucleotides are TGTGCCAGCAGCTTAGTGTACGTTAGCGGGTCCCGGGCTCCGTACGAGCAGTACTTC.

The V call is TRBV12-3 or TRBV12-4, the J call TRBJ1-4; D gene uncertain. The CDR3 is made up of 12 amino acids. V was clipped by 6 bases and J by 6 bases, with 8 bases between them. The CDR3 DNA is TGTGCCAGCAGCGGCGCCTATGAAAAACTGTTTTTT. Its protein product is CASSGAYEKLFF.

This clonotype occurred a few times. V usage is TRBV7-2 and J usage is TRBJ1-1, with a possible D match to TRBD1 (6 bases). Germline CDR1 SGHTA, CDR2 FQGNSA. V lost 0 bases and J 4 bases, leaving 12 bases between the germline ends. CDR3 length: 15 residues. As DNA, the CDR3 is TGTGCCAGCAGCTTAGCCAGCAGGGGTGCCACTGAAGCTTTCTTT. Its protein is CASSLASRGATEAFF.

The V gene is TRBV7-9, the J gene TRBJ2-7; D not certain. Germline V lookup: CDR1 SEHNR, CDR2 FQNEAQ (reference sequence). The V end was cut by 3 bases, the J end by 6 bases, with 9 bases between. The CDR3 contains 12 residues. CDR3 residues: CASSLYALEQYF. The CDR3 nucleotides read TGTGCCAGCAGCTTGTACGCCCTCGAGCAGTACTTC.

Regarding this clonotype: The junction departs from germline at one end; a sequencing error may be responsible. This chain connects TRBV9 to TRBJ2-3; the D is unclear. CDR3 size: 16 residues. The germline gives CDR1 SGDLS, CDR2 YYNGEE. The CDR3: CACSAQVDPRTDTQYF. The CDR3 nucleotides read TGTGCCTGCAGCGCCCAAGTTGACCCTCGCACAGATACGCAGTATTTT. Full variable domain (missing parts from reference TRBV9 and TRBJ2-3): DSGVTQTPKHLITATGQRVTLRCSPRSGDLSVYWYQQSLDQGLQFLIQYYNGEERAKGNILERFSAQQFPDLHSELNLSSLELGDSALYFCACSAQVDPRTDTQYFGPGTRLTVL.

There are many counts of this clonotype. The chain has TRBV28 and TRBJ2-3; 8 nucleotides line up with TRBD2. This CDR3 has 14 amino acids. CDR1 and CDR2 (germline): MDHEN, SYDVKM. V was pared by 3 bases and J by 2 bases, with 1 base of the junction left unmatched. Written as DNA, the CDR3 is TGTGCCAGCAGTTTTAGCGGGGCCACAGATACGCAGTATTTT. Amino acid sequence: CASSFSGATDTQYF. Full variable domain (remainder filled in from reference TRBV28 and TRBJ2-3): DVKVTQSSRYLVKRTGEKVFLECVQDMDHENMFWYRQDPGLGLRLIYFSYDVKMKEKGDIPEGYSVSREKKERFSLILESASTNQTSMYLCASSFSGATDTQYFGPGTRLTVL.

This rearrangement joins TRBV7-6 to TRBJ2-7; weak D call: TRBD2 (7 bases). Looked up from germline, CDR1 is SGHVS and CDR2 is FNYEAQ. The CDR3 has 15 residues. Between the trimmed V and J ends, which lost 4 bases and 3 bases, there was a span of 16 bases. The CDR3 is CASSSGVAGNYEQYF. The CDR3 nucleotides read TGTGCCAGCAGCTCAGGGGTAGCGGGTAACTACGAGCAGTACTTC.

CDR3 residues: CSARDVTGAWNEQFF. The CDR3 nucleotides are TGCAGTGCTAGAGATGTGACGGGAGCGTGGAATGAGCAGTTCTTC. The chain uses TRBV20-1 and TRBJ2-1; D is possibly TRBD2 (6 bases). V was shortened by 0 bases and J by 7 bases, with 16 bases between the two germline ends. CDR3 length equals 15 residues. Germline V gene sequence: CDR1 DFQATT, CDR2 SNEGSKA (reference sequence).

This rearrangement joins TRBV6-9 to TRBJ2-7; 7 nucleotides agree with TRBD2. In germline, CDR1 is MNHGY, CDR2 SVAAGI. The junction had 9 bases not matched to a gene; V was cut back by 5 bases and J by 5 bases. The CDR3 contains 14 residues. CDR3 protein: CASSPGRGLHEQYF. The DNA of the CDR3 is TGTGCCAGCAGTCCGGGGAGGGGTCTCCACGAGCAGTACTTC.

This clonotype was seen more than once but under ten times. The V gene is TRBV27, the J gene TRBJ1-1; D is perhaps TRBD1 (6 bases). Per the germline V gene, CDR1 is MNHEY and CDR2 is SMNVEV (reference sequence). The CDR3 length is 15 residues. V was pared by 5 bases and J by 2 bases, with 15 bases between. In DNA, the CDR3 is TGTGCCAGCAGTAATGAATTCGGGGGCAACACTGAAGCTTTCTTT. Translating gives CASSNEFGGNTEAFF.

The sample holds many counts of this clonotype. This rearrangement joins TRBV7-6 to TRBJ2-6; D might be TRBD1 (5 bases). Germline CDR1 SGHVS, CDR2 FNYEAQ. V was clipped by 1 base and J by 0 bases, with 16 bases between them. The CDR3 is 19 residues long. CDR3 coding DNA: TGTGCCAGCAGCTTAGACGTTCAGGGTATTAACTCTGGGGCCAACGTCCTGACTTTC. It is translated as CASSLDVQGINSGANVLTF.

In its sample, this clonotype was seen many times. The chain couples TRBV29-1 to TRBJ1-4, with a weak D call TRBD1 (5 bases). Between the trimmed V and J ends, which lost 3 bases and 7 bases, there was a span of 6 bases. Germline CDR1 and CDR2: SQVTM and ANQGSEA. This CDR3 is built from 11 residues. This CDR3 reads CSVERGEKLFF. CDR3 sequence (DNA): TGCAGCGTTGAGAGGGGTGAAAAACTGTTTTTT. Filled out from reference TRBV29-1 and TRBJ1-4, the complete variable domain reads SAVISQKPSRDICQRGTSLTIQCQVDSQVTMMFWYRQQPGQSLTLIATANQGSEATYESGFVIDKFPISRPNLTFSTLTVSNMSPEDSSIYLCSVERGEKLFFGSGTQLSVL.

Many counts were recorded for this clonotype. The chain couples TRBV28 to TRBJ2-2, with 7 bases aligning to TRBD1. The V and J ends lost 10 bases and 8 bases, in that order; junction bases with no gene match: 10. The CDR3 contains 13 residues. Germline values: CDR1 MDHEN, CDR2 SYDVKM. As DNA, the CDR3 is TGTGCCAACTCGGACAGGTTGTCAGGGGAGCTGTTTTTT. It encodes CANSDRLSGELFF.

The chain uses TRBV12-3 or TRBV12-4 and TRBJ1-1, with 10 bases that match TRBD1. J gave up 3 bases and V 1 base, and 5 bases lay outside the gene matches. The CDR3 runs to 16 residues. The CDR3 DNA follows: TGTGCCAGCAGTTTAGTGGTTGGGACAGGGGACACTGAAGCTTTCTTT. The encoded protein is CASSLVVGTGDTEAFF.

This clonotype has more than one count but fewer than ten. CDR3: CASSQGGGTAYEQYF. The CDR3 DNA reads as TGCGCCAGCAGCCAGGGGGGGGGCACAGCCTACGAGCAGTACTTC. This sequence joins TRBV4-1 and TRBJ2-7, with D possibly matching TRBD2 (7 bases). Germline V lookup: CDR1 MGHRA, CDR2 YSYEKL. CDR3 length: 15 residues. Deletions cut 3 bases from V and 2 bases from J, with 14 bases between.

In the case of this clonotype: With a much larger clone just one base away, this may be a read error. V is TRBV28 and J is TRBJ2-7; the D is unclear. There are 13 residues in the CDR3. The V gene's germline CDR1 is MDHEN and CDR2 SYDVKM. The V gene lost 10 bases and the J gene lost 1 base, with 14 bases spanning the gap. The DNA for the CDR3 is TGTGCCACCTACCGTACCGCTTCCTACGAGCAGTACTTC. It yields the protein CATYRTASYEQYF.

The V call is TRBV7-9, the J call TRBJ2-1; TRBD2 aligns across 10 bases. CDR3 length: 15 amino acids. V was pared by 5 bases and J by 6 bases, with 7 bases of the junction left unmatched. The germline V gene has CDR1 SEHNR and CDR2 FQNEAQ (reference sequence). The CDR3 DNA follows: TGTGCCAGCAGCCAAGGGACTAGCGAATCCAATGAGCAGTTCTTC. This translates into CASSQGTSESNEQFF. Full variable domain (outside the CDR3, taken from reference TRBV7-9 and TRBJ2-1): DTGVSQNPRHKITKRGQNVTFRCDPISEHNRLYWYRQTLGQGPEFLTYFQNEAQLEKSRLLSDRFSAERPKGSFSTLEIQRTEQGDSAMYLCASSQGTSESNEQFFGPGTRLTVL.

The CDR3 reads CSVDRGHYNEQFF. The CDR3 bases are TGCAGCGTTGACAGGGGCCACTACAATGAGCAGTTCTTC. V and J are TRBV29-1 and TRBJ2-1; possible D gene TRBD1, 6 bases. Trimming removed 3 bases from V and 3 bases from J, with 9 bases in between. The CDR3 spans 13 residues. CDR1 is SQVTM, CDR2 ANQGSEA, per germline.